A selection of T cell receptor beta chains follows, all from one sample in a study of T cell responses to AZD1222 COVID-19 vaccine. Sequencing was performed with immunoSEQ multiplex PCR; in TCRdb, only in-frame clones are kept and a portion is missing. This sample yields roughly 100,000 clones, of which more than 75% are seen a single time; about 10% belongs to the top ten. The sample consisted of peripheral blood, taken 28 days after the second AZD1222 dose. The receptors here all came from an adult who received the AZD1222 COVID-19 vaccine. Each CDR3 is given with its conserved first and last residue.

j_call: TRBJ2-2
v_call: TRBV4-2
cdr3_aa: CASSPGGAVGELFF

j_call: TRBJ2-7
v_call: TRBV5-4
cdr3_aa: CASSPGDHSYEQYF

j_call: TRBJ1-2
v_call: TRBV28
cdr3_aa: CASSFQDRDNYGYTF

j_call: TRBJ2-3
v_call: TRBV10-3
cdr3_aa: CAISVLAGATGTDTQYF

j_call: TRBJ1-1
v_call: TRBV3-1/TRBV3-2
cdr3_aa: CASSQDKAGVVRRTEAFF

j_call: TRBJ2-2
v_call: TRBV30
cdr3_aa: CAWSKYSEAGELFF

j_call: TRBJ1-1
v_call: TRBV6-2/TRBV6-3
cdr3_aa: CASSHSYEAFF

j_call: TRBJ1-1
v_call: TRBV7-9
cdr3_aa: CASSKSLRRVFF

j_call: TRBJ1-1
v_call: TRBV29-1
cdr3_aa: CSVAGQIKTEAFF

j_call: TRBJ2-4
v_call: TRBV6-5
cdr3_aa: CASRAGTGMNIQYF

j_call: TRBJ1-1
v_call: TRBV28
cdr3_aa: CASSTTGGASTEAFF

j_call: TRBJ2-5
v_call: TRBV6-5
cdr3_aa: CASSYSHKQETQYF

j_call: TRBJ1-5
v_call: TRBV6-2/TRBV6-3
cdr3_aa: CASSSRDSNQPQHF

j_call: TRBJ1-6
v_call: TRBV4-1
cdr3_aa: CASSKGTALNSPLHF

j_call: TRBJ2-7
v_call: TRBV6-5
cdr3_aa: CASSYGKRALGQYF

j_call: TRBJ2-7
v_call: TRBV6-5
cdr3_aa: CASGTGIYEQYF

j_call: TRBJ1-5
v_call: TRBV7-8
cdr3_aa: CASSANLRTGPNQPQHF

j_call: TRBJ2-6
v_call: TRBV29-1
cdr3_aa: CSGLLSGANVLTF

j_call: TRBJ2-3
v_call: TRBV7-7
cdr3_aa: CASSLMRADTQYF

j_call: TRBJ2-5
v_call: TRBV7-9
cdr3_aa: CASSPLGAETQYF

j_call: TRBJ1-1
v_call: TRBV5-1
cdr3_aa: CASRDGEETEAFF

j_call: TRBJ2-3
v_call: TRBV5-1
cdr3_aa: CASSLAGTGGDTQYF

j_call: TRBJ1-5
v_call: TRBV7-2
cdr3_aa: CASSLAGRRNQPQHF

j_call: TRBJ1-2
v_call: TRBV10-3
cdr3_aa: CAIQGAGANYGYTF

j_call: TRBJ2-7
v_call: TRBV19
cdr3_aa: CASSMWGQGDEQYF

j_call: TRBJ2-7
v_call: TRBV28
cdr3_aa: CASSPLIYEQYF

j_call: TRBJ1-1
v_call: TRBV30
cdr3_aa: CAWSVSIGTEAFF

j_call: TRBJ2-2
v_call: TRBV5-1
cdr3_aa: CASSLDRPNTGELFF

j_call: TRBJ1-5
v_call: TRBV6-1
cdr3_aa: CASSETTGGYSNQPQHF

j_call: TRBJ2-2
v_call: TRBV5-4
cdr3_aa: CASSPLGGDTGELFF

j_call: TRBJ2-5
v_call: TRBV7-3
cdr3_aa: CASSLNAGRGTQYF

j_call: TRBJ2-3
v_call: TRBV27
cdr3_aa: CASSYGTSGRTDTQYF

j_call: TRBJ2-5
v_call: TRBV14
cdr3_aa: CASSQAGVGGETQYF

j_call: TRBJ2-3
v_call: TRBV28
cdr3_aa: CASSSGGGSGDTQYF

j_call: TRBJ1-5
v_call: TRBV5-6
cdr3_aa: CASSFSGDGQPQHF

j_call: TRBJ2-1
v_call: TRBV6-2/TRBV6-3
cdr3_aa: CASSYSNHEQFF

j_call: TRBJ2-7
v_call: TRBV2
cdr3_aa: CASSPGQGLHEQYF

j_call: TRBJ2-5
v_call: TRBV3-1/TRBV3-2
cdr3_aa: CASSPEGTSGGIQETQYF

j_call: TRBJ2-2
v_call: TRBV7-8
cdr3_aa: CASSSSGTLTGELFF

j_call: TRBJ1-2
v_call: TRBV4-1
cdr3_aa: CASSQDSIFGTRYGYTF

j_call: TRBJ2-1
v_call: TRBV5-6
cdr3_aa: CASSLAQGVAGGNEQFF

j_call: TRBJ1-4
v_call: TRBV7-3
cdr3_aa: CASSQEGAPNEKLFF

j_call: TRBJ2-7
v_call: TRBV11-2
cdr3_aa: CASRPSGGVLYEQYF

j_call: TRBJ1-1
v_call: TRBV18
cdr3_aa: CASSPRDITDVFEAFF

j_call: TRBJ2-3
v_call: TRBV19
cdr3_aa: CASSIVGQGVFSSTDTQYF

j_call: TRBJ1-5
v_call: TRBV7-9
cdr3_aa: CASSGPQGVQPQHF

j_call: TRBJ1-1
v_call: TRBV5-1
cdr3_aa: CASSLGRDRIMNTEAFF

j_call: TRBJ2-3
v_call: TRBV5-4
cdr3_aa: CASSLAPGGASTDTQYF

j_call: TRBJ2-7
v_call: TRBV5-1
cdr3_aa: CASSFRQGAYEQYF

j_call: TRBJ1-2
v_call: TRBV6-5
cdr3_aa: CASIQDRTWNYGYTF

j_call: TRBJ1-2
v_call: TRBV20-1
cdr3_aa: CSASYGQEDGYTF

j_call: TRBJ2-7
v_call: TRBV3-1/TRBV3-2
cdr3_aa: CASSQSRLAGYEQYF

j_call: TRBJ2-5
v_call: TRBV18
cdr3_aa: CASSQGQGWQETQYF

j_call: TRBJ2-1
v_call: TRBV12-3/TRBV12-4
cdr3_aa: CASCQINEQFF

j_call: TRBJ1-1
v_call: TRBV7-2
cdr3_aa: CASRLNPVLGTEAFF

j_call: TRBJ2-3
v_call: TRBV24-1
cdr3_aa: CATSEAGLRGKQYF